The rows below give T cell receptor beta chains drawn from one sample of a study of somatic mutations in cytotoxic T cells in rheumatoid arthritis. Sequenced by immunoSEQ multiplex PCR; TCRdb stores in-frame clones only, minus some. Of around 20,000 clones listed, over 80% were seen once; the top ten hold around 9.9%. Sequencing used CD8+ T cells sorted from blood. Receptors were obtained from a man aged 18 to 30 with rheumatoid arthritis. The CDR3 runs from the conserved cysteine through the conserved F or W. A D gene is named only where the DNA matches it firmly. Clone size is not always given. Where it is, it says once, few, many or a class for expanded clones.

>NA|TRBJ1-2|13|TRBV28|NA
TGTGCCACCCTCGGGGGGTCGAACTATGGCTACACCTTC
CATLGGSNYGYTF
>TRBD1|TRBJ1-2|14|TRBV4-1|NA
TGCGCCAGCAGCCTACGACAGGGTGAATATGGCTACACCTTC
CASSLRQGEYGYTF
>TRBD1|TRBJ1-5|14|TRBV2|NA
TGTGCCAGCAAGATTGGACAGGGAAATCAGCCCCAGCATTTT
CASKIGQGNQPQHF
>NA|TRBJ1-1|14|TRBV19|NA
TGTGCCAGTAGTTTCCGTTCAGTAAGCACTGAAGCTTTCTTT
CASSFRSVSTEAFF
>NA|TRBJ1-2|14|TRBV7-2|NA
TGTGCCAGCAGCTTACCGGGTGGGGATTATGGCTACACCTTC
CASSLPGGDYGYTF
>NA|TRBJ1-4|15|TRBV28|NA
TGTGCCAGCTATGGACAGCCTGCAACTAATGAAAAACTGTTTTTT
CASYGQPATNEKLFF
>TRBD2|TRBJ2-1|14|TRBV29-1|NA
TGCAGCCCCGTTGGTGCGGGGGGCCCCAATGAGCAGTTCTTC
CSPVGAGGPNEQFF
>NA|TRBJ1-5|14|TRBV2|NA
TGTGCCAGCAGTTACGGACAGTCGAGTCAGCCCCAGCATTTT
CASSYGQSSQPQHF
>NA|TRBJ2-1|16|TRBV9|once
TGTGCCAGCAGCCCCTCGGAACTGGGGCCCTACAATGAGCAGTTCTTC
CASSPSELGPYNEQFF
>NA|TRBJ1-1|16|TRBV11-2|once
TGTGCCAGCAGCCTCCCTGGGGTTCAGGGATACACTGAAGCTTTCTTT
CASSLPGVQGYTEAFF
>NA|TRBJ1-6|14|TRBV6-6|once
TGTGCCAGCAGTTACTCGAAGGCGTTTTCACCCCTCCACTTT
CASSYSKAFSPLHF
>TRBD2|TRBJ2-1|16|TRBV5-1|NA
TGCGCCAGCAGCTTGATATTAAGCGGGGGTTACAATGAGCAGTTCTTC
CASSLILSGGYNEQFF
>NA|TRBJ2-1|13|TRBV11-2|NA
TGTGCCAGCAGCCCCAGGACCTACAATGAGCAGTTCTTC
CASSPRTYNEQFF
>NA|TRBJ1-1|12|TRBV5-5|NA
TGTGCCAGCAGCTTGGTGTCGTCTCCAGCTTTCTTT
CASSLVSSPAFF
>NA|TRBJ2-7|13|TRBV4-1|NA
TGCGCCAGCAGCATTCAGGGCTCCTACGAGCAGTACTTC
CASSIQGSYEQYF
>NA|TRBJ2-6|16|TRBV6-5|NA
TGTGCCAGCAGTTACTCTTCTAGCTCTGGGGCCAACGTCCTGACTTTC
CASSYSSSSGANVLTF
>NA|TRBJ1-1|13|TRBV4-2|few
TGTGCCAGCAGCCAAGAAATCAGGACTGAAGCTTTCTTT
CASSQEIRTEAFF
>NA|TRBJ2-2|12|TRBV28|NA
TGTGCCAGCAGCTTGGACACCGGGGAGCTGTTTTTT
CASSLDTGELFF
>TRBD2|TRBJ2-3|18|TRBV27|NA
TGTGCCAGCAGTTTGGTCTTTGGGACTAGCGGGGGGGCAGATACGCAGTATTTT
CASSLVFGTSGGADTQYF
>NA|TRBJ1-1|14|TRBV6-5|NA
TGTGCCAGCAGTTACCGGGGGATGAACACTGAAGCTTTCTTT
CASSYRGMNTEAFF
>NA|TRBJ1-2|14|TRBV5-1|NA
TGCGCCAGCAGCTTGGAAGGGACCTACTATGGCTACACCTTC
CASSLEGTYYGYTF
>NA|TRBJ2-3|14|TRBV2|NA
TGTGCCAGCAGTGGGGAACAGGGTGCAGATACGCAGTATTTT
CASSGEQGADTQYF
>TRBD2|TRBJ2-3|15|TRBV4-2|NA
TGTGCCAGCAGCACCGGGGGGGGGCGCACAGATACGCAGTATTTT
CASSTGGGRTDTQYF
>NA|TRBJ2-2|17|TRBV10-3|NA
TGTGCCATCAGTGAGTCGACGCGAACCCTACTAACCGGGGAGCTGTTTTTT
CAISESTRTLLTGELFF
>NA|TRBJ2-1|16|TRBV29-1|NA
TGCAGCGTTGAAGATCTGCAGGAGAGCTCCTACAATGAGCAGTTCTTC
CSVEDLQESSYNEQFF
>TRBD1|TRBJ1-2|13|TRBV30|NA
TGTGCCTGCTCCCCGGGACAGGCCTATGGCTACACCTTC
CACSPGQAYGYTF
>NA|TRBJ2-1|16|TRBV9|NA
TGTGCCAGCAGCGTCGAGGCAGCTAGAACTTACAATGAGCAGTTCTTC
CASSVEAARTYNEQFF
>TRBD2|TRBJ2-4|15|TRBV4-2|NA
TGTGCCAGCAGCCAAGACATCGGGGGGGGAAACATTCAGTACTTC
CASSQDIGGGNIQYF
>NA|TRBJ2-5|15|TRBV7-9|NA
TGTGCCAGCAGCGGGCCGTTCCTCCGCGAGAAGACCCAGTACTTC
CASSGPFLREKTQYF